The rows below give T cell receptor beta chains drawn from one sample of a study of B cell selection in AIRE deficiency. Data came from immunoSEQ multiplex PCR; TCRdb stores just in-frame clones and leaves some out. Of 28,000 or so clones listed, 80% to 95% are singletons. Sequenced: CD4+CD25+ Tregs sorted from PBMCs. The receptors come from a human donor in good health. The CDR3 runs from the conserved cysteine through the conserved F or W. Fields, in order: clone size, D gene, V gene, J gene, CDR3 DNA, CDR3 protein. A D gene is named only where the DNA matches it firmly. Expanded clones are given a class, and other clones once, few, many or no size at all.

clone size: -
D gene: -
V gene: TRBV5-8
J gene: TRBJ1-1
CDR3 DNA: TGTGCCAGCAGCTTGGGTCACAGCCGGACCCTCATGAACACTGAAGCTTTCTTT
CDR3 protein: CASSLGHSRTLMNTEAFF

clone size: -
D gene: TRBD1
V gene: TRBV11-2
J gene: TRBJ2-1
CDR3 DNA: TGTGCCAGCAGCTTAGCACCGACAGGGTGGGGTGAGCAGTTCTTC
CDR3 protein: CASSLAPTGWGEQFF

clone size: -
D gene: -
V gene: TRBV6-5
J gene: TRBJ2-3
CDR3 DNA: TGTGCCAGCAAACAGGGGGGGGATACGCAGTATTTT
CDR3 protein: CASKQGGDTQYF

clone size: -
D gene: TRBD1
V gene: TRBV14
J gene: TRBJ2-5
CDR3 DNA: TGTGCCAGCAGCCAAGTCATTGCCGGGACAGGGGGTGGTGAGACCCAGTACTTC
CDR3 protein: CASSQVIAGTGGGETQYF

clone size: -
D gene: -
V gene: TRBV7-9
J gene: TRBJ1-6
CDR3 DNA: TGTGCCAGCAGCCCCCGGGGCAGGGGCAACTATAATTCACCCCTCCACTTT
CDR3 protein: CASSPRGRGNYNSPLHF

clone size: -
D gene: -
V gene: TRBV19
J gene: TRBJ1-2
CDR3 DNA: TGTGCCAGTAGTACCAGACAGAGCTATGGCTACACCTTC
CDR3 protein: CASSTRQSYGYTF

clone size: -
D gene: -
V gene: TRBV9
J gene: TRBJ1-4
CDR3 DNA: TGTGCCAGCAGCTCCCACAAGGGTGAAAAACTGTTTTTT
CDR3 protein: CASSSHKGEKLFF

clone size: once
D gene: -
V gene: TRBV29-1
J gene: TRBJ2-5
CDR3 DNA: TGCAGCGTGGCGAAAGAGACCCAGTACTTC
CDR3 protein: CSVAKETQYF

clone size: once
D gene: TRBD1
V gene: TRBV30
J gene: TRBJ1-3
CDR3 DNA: TGTGCCTGGAGTGGGGACAGGGGTATTGGAAACACCATATATTTT
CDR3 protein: CAWSGDRGIGNTIYF

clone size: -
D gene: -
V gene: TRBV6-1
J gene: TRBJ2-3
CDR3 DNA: TGTGCCAGCAGTGAAGGCAGGGGCCTTACAGAGGATACGCAGTATTTT
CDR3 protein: CASSEGRGLTEDTQYF

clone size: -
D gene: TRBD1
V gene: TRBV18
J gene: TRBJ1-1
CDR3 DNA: TGTGCCAGCTCACCCGGGACAGCCCTTATGAACACTGAAGCTTTCTTT
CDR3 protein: CASSPGTALMNTEAFF

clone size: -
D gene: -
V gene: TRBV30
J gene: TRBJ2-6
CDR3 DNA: TGTGCCTGGAGTGTATCTGGGGCCAACGTCCTGACTTTC
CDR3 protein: CAWSVSGANVLTF

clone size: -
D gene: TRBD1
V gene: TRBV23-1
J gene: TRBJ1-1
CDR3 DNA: TGCGCCAGCAGTCATCGGACAGGCCTGGGAGCTTTCTTT
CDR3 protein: CASSHRTGLGAFF

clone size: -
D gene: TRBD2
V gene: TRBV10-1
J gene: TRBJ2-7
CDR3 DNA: TGCGCCAGCAGTCCAGCGGGGGCGACCTACGAGCAGTACTTC
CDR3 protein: CASSPAGATYEQYF

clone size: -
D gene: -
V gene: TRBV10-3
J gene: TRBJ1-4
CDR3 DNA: TGTGCCATCAGTGTAAATACTAATGAAAAACTGTTTTTT
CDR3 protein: CAISVNTNEKLFF

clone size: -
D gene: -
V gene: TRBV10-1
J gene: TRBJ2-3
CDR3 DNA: TGCGCCAGCAGTGACAGAAACCAATTCACAGATACGCAGTATTTT
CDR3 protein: CASSDRNQFTDTQYF

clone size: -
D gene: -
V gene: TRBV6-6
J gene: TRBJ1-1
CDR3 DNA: TGTGCCAGCAGGGATATAAACACTGAAGCTTTCTTT
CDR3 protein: CASRDINTEAFF

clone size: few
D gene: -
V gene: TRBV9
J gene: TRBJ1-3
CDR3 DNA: TGTGCCAGCAGAAGCTCTGGAAACACCATATATTTT
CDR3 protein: CASRSSGNTIYF

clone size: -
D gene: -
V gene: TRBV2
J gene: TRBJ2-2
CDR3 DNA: TGTGCCAGCAGTGAAATTGCAGCGAGCGACGCCGGGGAGCTGTTTTTT
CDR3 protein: CASSEIAASDAGELFF

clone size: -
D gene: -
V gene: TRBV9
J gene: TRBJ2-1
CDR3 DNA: TGTGCCAGCAGTGGACAGTTCAATGAGCAGTTCTTC
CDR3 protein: CASSGQFNEQFF

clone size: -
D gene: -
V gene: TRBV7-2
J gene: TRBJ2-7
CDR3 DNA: TGTGCCAGCAGCTTAGGTTCAATAGCCAGAGGGGGCGAGCAGTACTTC
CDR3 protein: CASSLGSIARGGEQYF

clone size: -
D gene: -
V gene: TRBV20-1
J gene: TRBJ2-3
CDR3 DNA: TGCAGTGCTAGAATCAAAGATACGCAGTATTTT
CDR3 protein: CSARIKDTQYF

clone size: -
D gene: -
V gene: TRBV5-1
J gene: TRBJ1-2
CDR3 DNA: TGCGCCAGCAGCTGGGGTCGGGGCCTCTATGGCTACACCTTC
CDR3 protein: CASSWGRGLYGYTF

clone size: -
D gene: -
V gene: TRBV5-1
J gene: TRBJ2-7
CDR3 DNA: TGCGCCAGCAGCCCGACCCCTGGCACCTACGAGCAGTACTTC
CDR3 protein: CASSPTPGTYEQYF

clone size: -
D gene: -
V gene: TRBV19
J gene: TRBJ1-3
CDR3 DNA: TGTGCCAGTAGGAGGGGCTCTGGAAACACCATATATTTT
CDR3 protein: CASRRGSGNTIYF

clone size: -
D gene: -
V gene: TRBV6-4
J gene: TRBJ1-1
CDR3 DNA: TGTGCCAGCAGTGCAGGGATAAACACTGAAGCTTTCTTT
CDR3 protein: CASSAGINTEAFF

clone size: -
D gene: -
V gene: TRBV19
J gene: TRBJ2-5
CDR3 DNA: TGTGCCAGTAGTAAACTGCGGGCTGGTGAGACCCAGTACTTC
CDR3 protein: CASSKLRAGETQYF

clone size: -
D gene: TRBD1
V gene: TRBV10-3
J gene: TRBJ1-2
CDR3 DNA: TGTACTCTTATAGGACAGGAAGATAACTATGGCTACACCTTC
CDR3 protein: CTLIGQEDNYGYTF

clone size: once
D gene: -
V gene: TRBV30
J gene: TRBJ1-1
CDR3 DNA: TGTGCCTGGAGTGTGGGGGGGTTGAACACTGAAGCTTTCTTT
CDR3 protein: CAWSVGGLNTEAFF

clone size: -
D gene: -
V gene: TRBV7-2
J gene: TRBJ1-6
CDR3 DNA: TGTGCCAGCAGCTTGCAGGGAAAAATGCAGAATTCACCCCTCCACTTT
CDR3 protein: CASSLQGKMQNSPLHF

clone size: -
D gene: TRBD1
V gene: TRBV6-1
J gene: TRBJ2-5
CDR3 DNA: TGTGCCATCACAGGGGGATTAGGGGAGACCCAGTACTTC
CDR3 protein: CAITGGLGETQYF

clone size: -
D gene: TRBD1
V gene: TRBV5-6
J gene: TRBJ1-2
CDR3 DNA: TGTGCCAGCATGGAACAGGGGATTTATGGCTACACCTTC
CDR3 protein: CASMEQGIYGYTF

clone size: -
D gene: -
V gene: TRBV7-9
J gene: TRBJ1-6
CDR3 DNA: TGTGCCAGCAGCTCTTCAGGGAATTCACCCCTCCACTTT
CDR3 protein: CASSSSGNSPLHF

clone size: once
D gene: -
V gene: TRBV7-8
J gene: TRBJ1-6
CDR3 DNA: TGTGCCAGCAGCTTAGCGGCAGGGGCAGTTTCACCCCTCCACTTT
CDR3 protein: CASSLAAGAVSPLHF

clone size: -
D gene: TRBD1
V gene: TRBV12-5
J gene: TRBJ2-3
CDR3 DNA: TGTGCTAGCGGGACAGGGGGCACAGATACGCAGTATTTT
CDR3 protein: CASGTGGTDTQYF

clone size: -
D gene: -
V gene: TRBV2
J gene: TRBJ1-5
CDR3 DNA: TGTGCCAGCAGTTACAGGGAGACAAGCAATCAGCCCCAGCATTTT
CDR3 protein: CASSYRETSNQPQHF

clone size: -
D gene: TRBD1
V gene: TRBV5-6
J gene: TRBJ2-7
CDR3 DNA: TGTGCCAGCAGCTTCCACGGGACAGGGGGCGACGAGCAGTACTTC
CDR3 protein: CASSFHGTGGDEQYF

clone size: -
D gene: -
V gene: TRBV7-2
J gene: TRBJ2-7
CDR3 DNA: TGTGCCAGCAGCCGGAGGGGGGACTACGAGCAGTACTTC
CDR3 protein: CASSRRGDYEQYF

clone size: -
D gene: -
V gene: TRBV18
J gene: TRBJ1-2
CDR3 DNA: TGTGCCAGCTCACCCCAGAGCCCAGGTCCCTATGGCTACACCTTC
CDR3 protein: CASSPQSPGPYGYTF

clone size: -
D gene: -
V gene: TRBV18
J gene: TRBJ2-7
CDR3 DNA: TGTGCCAGCTCACCAGTCGTTAGTTCCGAGCAGTACTTC
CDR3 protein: CASSPVVSSEQYF

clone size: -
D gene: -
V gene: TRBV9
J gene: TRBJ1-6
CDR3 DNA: TGTGCCAGCAGCACAAGCGGGGGGGAAAGTTCACCCCTCCACTTT
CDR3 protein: CASSTSGGESSPLHF

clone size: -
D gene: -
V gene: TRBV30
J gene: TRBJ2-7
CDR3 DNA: TGTGCCTGGAGTGTAGGGCCGTACGAGCAGTACTTC
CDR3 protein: CAWSVGPYEQYF

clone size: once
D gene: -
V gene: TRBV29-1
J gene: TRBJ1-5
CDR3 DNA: TGCAGCGTTGGGATGGGTACAAGCTACAATCAGCCCCAGCATTTT
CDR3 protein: CSVGMGTSYNQPQHF

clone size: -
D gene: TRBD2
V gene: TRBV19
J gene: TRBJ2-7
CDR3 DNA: TGTGCCAGTAGTATAGCTAGCGGTGGGTACTCCTACGAGCAGTACTTC
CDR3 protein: CASSIASGGYSYEQYF

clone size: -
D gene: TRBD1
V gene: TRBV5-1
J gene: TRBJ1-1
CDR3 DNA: TGCGCCAGCAGCACCCAGGGGGCCACTGAAGCTTTCTTT
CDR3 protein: CASSTQGATEAFF

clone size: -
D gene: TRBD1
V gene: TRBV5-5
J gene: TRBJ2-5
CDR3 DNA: TGTGCCAGCAGCTGGACAGGGCAAGAGACCCAGTACTTC
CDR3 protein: CASSWTGQETQYF

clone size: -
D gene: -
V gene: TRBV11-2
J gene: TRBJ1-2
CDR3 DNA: TGTGCCAGCAGCTCCGAGGGGGATGGCTACACCTTC
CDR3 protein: CASSSEGDGYTF

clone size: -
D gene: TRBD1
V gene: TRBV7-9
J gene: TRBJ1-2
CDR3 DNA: TGTGCCAGCAGCGGGGACAGGTTCCTATTC
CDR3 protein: CASSGDRFLF

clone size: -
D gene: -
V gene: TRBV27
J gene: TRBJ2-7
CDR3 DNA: TGTGCCAGCAGTTTTTCAGGGAGGTCCTACGAGCAGTACTTC
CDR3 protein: CASSFSGRSYEQYF

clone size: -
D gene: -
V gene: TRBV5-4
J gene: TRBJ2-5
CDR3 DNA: TGTGCCAGCAGCAGGACTGAACAAGAGACCCAGTACTTC
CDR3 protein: CASSRTEQETQYF

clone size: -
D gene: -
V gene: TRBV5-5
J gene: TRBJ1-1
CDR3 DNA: TGTGCCAGCAGCTTACAGGGCAACACTGAAGCTTTCTTT
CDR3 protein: CASSLQGNTEAFF

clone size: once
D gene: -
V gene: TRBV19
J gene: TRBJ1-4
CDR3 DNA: TGTGCCAGTAGTATCTCCCCAAGTGCAACTAATGAAAAACTGTTTTTT
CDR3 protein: CASSISPSATNEKLFF

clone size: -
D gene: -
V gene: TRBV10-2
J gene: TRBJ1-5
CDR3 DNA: TGCGCCAGCAGTGAACGTAGGACAGCTAATCAGCCCCAGCATTTT
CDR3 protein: CASSERRTANQPQHF

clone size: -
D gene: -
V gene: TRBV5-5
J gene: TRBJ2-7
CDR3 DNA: TGTGCCAGCAGCTGGGCCTTGATCGCCTACGAGCAGTACTTC
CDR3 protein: CASSWALIAYEQYF

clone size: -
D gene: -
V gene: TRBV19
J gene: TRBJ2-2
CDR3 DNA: TGTGCCAGTAGTCCGGGCCTTCTCACCGGGGAGCTGTTTTTT
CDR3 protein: CASSPGLLTGELFF

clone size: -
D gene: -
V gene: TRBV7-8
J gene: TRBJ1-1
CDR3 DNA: TGTGCCAGCAGCTTAGCATGGGGCACTGAAGCTTTCTTT
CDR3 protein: CASSLAWGTEAFF

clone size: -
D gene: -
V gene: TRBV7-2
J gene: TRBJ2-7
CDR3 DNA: TGTGCCAGCAGCTTAGTGATGGCAGCCTACGAGCAGTACTTC
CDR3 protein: CASSLVMAAYEQYF

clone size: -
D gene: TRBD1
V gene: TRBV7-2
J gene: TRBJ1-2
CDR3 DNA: TGTGCCAGCAGCTTCGAGGACAGGGGCCCCCGGGGCTACACCTTC
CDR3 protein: CASSFEDRGPRGYTF

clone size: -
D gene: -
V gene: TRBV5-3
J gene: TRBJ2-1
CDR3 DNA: TGTGCCAGAAGCTTGGCGGAGACTAGCTCCTACAATGAGCAGTTCTTC
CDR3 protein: CARSLAETSSYNEQFF